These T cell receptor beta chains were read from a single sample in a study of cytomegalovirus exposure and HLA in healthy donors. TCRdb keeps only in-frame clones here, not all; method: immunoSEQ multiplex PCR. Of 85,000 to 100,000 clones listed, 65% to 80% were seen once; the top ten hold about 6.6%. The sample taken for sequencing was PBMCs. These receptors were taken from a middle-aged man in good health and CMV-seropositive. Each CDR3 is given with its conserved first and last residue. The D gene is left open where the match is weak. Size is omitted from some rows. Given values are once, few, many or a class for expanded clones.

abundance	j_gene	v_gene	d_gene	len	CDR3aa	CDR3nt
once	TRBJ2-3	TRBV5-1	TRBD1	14	CASSSGQGTDTQYF	TGCGCCAGCAGCTCCGGACAGGGCACAGATACGCAGTATTTT
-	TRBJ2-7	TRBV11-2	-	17	CASSLARSTGPNYEQYF	TGTGCCAGCAGCTTAGCCAGGTCCACAGGGCCCAACTACGAGCAGTACTTC
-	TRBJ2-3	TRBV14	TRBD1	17	CASSQDYRGPHTDTQYF	TGTGCCAGCAGCCAAGATTATAGGGGGCCCCACACAGATACGCAGTATTTT
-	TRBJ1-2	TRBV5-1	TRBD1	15	CASSAGQGSSYGYTF	TGCGCCAGCAGCGCCGGACAGGGATCCAGCTATGGCTACACCTTC
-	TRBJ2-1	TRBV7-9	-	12	CASSSLGDEQFF	TGTGCCAGCAGCTCTCTAGGCGATGAGCAGTTCTTC
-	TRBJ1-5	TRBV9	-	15	CASSVEGQGGQPQHF	TGTGCCAGCAGCGTTGAGGGGCAGGGAGGTCAGCCCCAGCATTTT
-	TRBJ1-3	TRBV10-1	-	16	CASSESRRISGNTIYF	TGCGCCAGCAGTGAGTCCCGCAGGATCTCTGGAAACACCATATATTTT
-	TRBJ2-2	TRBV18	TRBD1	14	CASSPGQITGELFF	TGTGCCAGCTCACCGGGACAGATCACCGGGGAGCTGTTTTTT
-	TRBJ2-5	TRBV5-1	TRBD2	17	CASSLASASGTQETQYF	TGCGCCAGCAGCTTGGCCTCGGCTAGCGGGACCCAAGAGACCCAGTACTTC
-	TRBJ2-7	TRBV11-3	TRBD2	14	CASSLAGGTYEQYF	TGTGCCAGCAGCCTAGCGGGGGGAACGTACGAGCAGTACTTC
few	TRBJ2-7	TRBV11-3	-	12	CASSHGTYEQYF	TGTGCCAGCAGCCACGGGACCTACGAGCAGTACTTC
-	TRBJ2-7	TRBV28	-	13	CASSFGSEYEQYF	TGTGCCAGCAGTTTCGGGTCTGAGTACGAGCAGTACTTC
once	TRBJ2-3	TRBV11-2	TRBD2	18	CASRGSTSGPLSTDTQYF	TGTGCCAGCAGGGGGTCGACTAGCGGCCCCCTCAGCACAGATACGCAGTATTTT
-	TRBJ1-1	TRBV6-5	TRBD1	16	CASSFHEGQGNTEAFF	TGTGCCAGCAGTTTTCATGAGGGACAGGGGAACACTGAAGCTTTCTTT
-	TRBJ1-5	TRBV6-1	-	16	CASSEMQGQGNQPQHF	TGTGCCAGCAGTGAAATGCAGGGCCAGGGAAATCAGCCCCAGCATTTT
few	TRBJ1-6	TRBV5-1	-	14	CASSLGQDNSPLHF	TGCGCCAGCAGCTTGGGACAGGATAATTCACCCCTCCACTTT
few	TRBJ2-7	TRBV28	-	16	CASSFSGLGANNEQYF	TGTGCCAGCAGTTTTTCGGGACTTGGGGCAAACAACGAGCAGTACTTC
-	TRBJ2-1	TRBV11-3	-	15	CASSLEASSYNEQFF	TGTGCCAGCAGCTTAGAAGCAAGCTCCTACAATGAGCAGTTCTTC
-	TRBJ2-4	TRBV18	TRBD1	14	CASSPGTGSNIQYF	TGTGCCAGCTCACCTGGGACAGGGTCAAACATTCAGTACTTC
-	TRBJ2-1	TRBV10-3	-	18	CAISESIIPGSRRNEQFF	TGTGCCATCAGTGAGTCGATAATCCCCGGGAGTCGGCGCAATGAGCAGTTCTTC
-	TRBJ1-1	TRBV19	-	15	CANKLPGLSNTEAFF	TGTGCCAACAAACTCCCCGGACTATCGAACACTGAAGCTTTCTTT
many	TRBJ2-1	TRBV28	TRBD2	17	CASSLTSGTSGREKQFF	TGTGCCAGCAGTCTCACCTCCGGGACTAGCGGGAGGGAGAAGCAGTTCTTC
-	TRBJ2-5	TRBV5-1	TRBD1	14	CASSLGQGLETQYF	TGCGCCAGCAGCTTGGGACAGGGGCTCGAGACCCAGTACTTC
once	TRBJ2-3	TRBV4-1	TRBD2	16	CASVGRASGAGDTQYF	TGCGCCAGCGTGGGGCGAGCTAGCGGGGCGGGAGATACGCAGTATTTT
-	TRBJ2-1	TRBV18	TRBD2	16	CASSPKPGLAGSEQFF	TGTGCCAGCTCACCAAAACCGGGACTAGCGGGTAGTGAGCAGTTCTTC
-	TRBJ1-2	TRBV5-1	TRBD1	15	CASSMGQGSLVGYTF	TGCGCCAGCAGCATGGGACAGGGGAGTTTAGTTGGCTACACCTTC
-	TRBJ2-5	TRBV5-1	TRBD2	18	CASSKTSGSTPVQETQYF	TGCGCCAGCAGCAAAACTAGCGGGAGCACTCCGGTCCAAGAGACCCAGTACTTC
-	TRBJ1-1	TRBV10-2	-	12	CASSQQDTEAFF	TGCGCCAGCAGCCAGCAGGACACTGAAGCTTTCTTT
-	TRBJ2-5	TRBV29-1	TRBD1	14	CSVEPHGQGETQYF	TGCAGCGTTGAACCGCACGGACAGGGAGAGACCCAGTACTTC
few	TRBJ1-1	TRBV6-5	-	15	CASSYTAGLNTEAFF	TGTGCCAGCAGTTACACGGCAGGTTTGAACACTGAAGCTTTCTTT
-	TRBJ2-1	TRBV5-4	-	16	CASSRGGESSYNEQFF	TGTGCCAGCAGCCGGGGCGGGGAGAGCTCCTACAATGAGCAGTTCTTC
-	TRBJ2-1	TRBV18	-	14	CASSPDNQYNEQFF	TGTGCCAGCTCACCGGACAACCAGTACAATGAGCAGTTCTTC
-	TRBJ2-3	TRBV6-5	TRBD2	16	CASSLLAVTSTDTQYF	TGTGCCAGCAGTTTGCTAGCGGTGACTAGCACAGATACGCAGTATTTT
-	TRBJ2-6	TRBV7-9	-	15	CASRSPGAKANVLTF	TGTGCCAGCAGGTCTCCAGGGGCTAAGGCCAACGTCCTGACTTTC
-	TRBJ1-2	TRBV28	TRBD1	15	CASSLPLGTGGGYTF	TGTGCCAGCAGTTTACCCCTTGGGACAGGGGGGGGCTACACCTTC
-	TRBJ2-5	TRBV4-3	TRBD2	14	CASSQGTSRETQYF	TGCGCCAGCAGCCAAGGGACTAGCCGAGAGACCCAGTACTTC
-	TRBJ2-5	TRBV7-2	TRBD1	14	CASAGDRGGETQYF	TGTGCCAGCGCAGGGGACAGGGGGGGAGAGACCCAGTACTTC
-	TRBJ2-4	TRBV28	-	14	CASTPGQSKNIQYF	TGTGCCAGCACCCCAGGACAGTCAAAAAACATTCAGTACTTC
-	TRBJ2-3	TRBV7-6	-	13	CASSLAGPDTQYF	TGTGCCAGCAGCTTAGCGGGGCCAGATACGCAGTATTTT
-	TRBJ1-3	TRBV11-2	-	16	CASSLDRGVPGNTIYF	TGTGCCAGCAGCTTAGATCGGGGGGTACCTGGAAACACCATATATTTT
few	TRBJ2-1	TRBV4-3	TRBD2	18	CASSQDAGASGAHNEQFF	TGCGCCAGCAGCCAAGATGCGGGCGCTAGCGGGGCCCACAATGAGCAGTTCTTC
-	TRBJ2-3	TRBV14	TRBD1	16	CASSQDFGTGLDTQYF	TGTGCCAGCAGCCAAGACTTCGGGACAGGCCTAGATACGCAGTATTTT
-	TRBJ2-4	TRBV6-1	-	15	CASSDPGEGKNIQYF	TGTGCCAGCAGTGACCCAGGGGAAGGCAAAAACATTCAGTACTTC
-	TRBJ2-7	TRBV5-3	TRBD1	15	CARRNGQGGRYEQYF	TGTGCCAGAAGAAACGGACAGGGAGGACGCTACGAGCAGTACTTC
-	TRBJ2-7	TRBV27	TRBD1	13	CASSGNRGYEQYF	TGTGCCAGCAGTGGGAACAGGGGCTACGAGCAGTACTTC
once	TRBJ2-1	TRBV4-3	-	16	CASSQDLDSSYNEQFF	TGCGCCAGCAGCCAAGATCTGGACAGCTCCTACAATGAGCAGTTCTTC
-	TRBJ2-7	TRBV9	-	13	CASSVAGIHEQYF	TGTGCCAGCAGCGTAGCGGGGATCCACGAGCAGTACTTC
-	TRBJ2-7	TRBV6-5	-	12	CASSPQGNEQYF	TGTGCCAGCAGTCCACAGGGAAACGAGCAGTACTTC
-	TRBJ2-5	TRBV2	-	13	CASMWDTQETQYF	TGTGCCAGCATGTGGGACACCCAAGAGACCCAGTACTTC
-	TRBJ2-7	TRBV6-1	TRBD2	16	CASSDSPGGKSYEQYF	TGTGCCAGCAGTGACAGTCCGGGAGGAAAAAGCTACGAGCAGTACTTC
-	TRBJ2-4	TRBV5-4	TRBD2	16	CASSLGGLAGGNIQYF	TGTGCCAGCAGCTTGGGCGGACTAGCGGGAGGGAACATTCAGTACTTC
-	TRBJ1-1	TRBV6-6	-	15	CATTSTGAAGTEAFF	TGTGCCACCACATCGACAGGAGCCGCGGGCACTGAAGCTTTCTTT